Each of the 15 T cell receptor beta chains below was sequenced from the same sample in a study of regulatory T cells in long-lasting Graves disease. As to time point: newly diagnosed GD, antithyroid drugs for less than 3 months. The TCR library used RNA extracted from PBMCs. Building of the TCR beta libraries involved iRepertoire HTBI primers and Arm-PCR of CDR3 regions. TCRdb recomputed calls from the multiplex PCR reads with MiXCR, one row per CDR3 protein. Found here are about 420,000 distinct CDR3 sequences, 15% to 20% of them singletons; the top ten hold about a quarter. These data are also associated with another study on T cells in Graves' hyperthyroidism and ophthalmopathy.

Here the sequenced sample was peripheral blood mononuclear cells (PBMCs), taken at new diagnosis, from a patient treated with antithyroid drugs. These receptors all come from a woman aged 18-29 years with Graves disease.

The chain joins TRBV4-3 to TRBJ2-1; TRBD2 matches at 14 bases. CDR3 size: 18 residues. CDR1 LGHNA and CDR2 YSLEER come from the germline V gene. V gave up 0 bases and J gave up 7 bases; unmatched junction bases: 8. The CDR3 DNA follows: TGCGCCAGCAGCCAAGATAAAGGGACTAGCGGGAGATGGAATGAGCAGTTCTTC. This sequence encodes CASSQDKGTSGRWNEQFF.

The gene calls are TRBV28 and TRBJ1-5; 8 nucleotides agree with TRBD1. The CDR3 totals 16 residues. J was trimmed by 1 base and V by 1 base; bases with no gene match: 3. Per the germline V gene, CDR1 is MDHEN and CDR2 is SYDVKM. CDR3 sequence: CASSLLQGASNQPQHF. The CDR3 nucleotides are TGTGCCAGCAGTTTATTGCAGGGGGCGAGCAATCAGCCCCAGCATTTT.

This clonotype was seen a handful of times. J is TRBJ1-3 and V is TRBV20-1; 8 bases line up with TRBD1. V was pared by 3 bases and J by 2 bases, with 21 bases of the junction left unmatched. The CDR3 has 20 amino acids. Germline V gene data show CDR1 as DFQATT and CDR2 as SNEGSKA (reference sequence). The CDR3 nucleotides read TGCAGTGCTAGTTCCACACCGGGCACAGGGGGAAAAACCCCTGGAAACACCATATATTTT. It is translated as CSASSTPGTGGKTPGNTIYF.

This clonotype was detected only a few times. V gene TRBV25-1 combines with J gene TRBJ1-1; D is unclear. The CDR3 extends over 14 amino acids. Trimming left V 2 bases short and J 3 bases short, with 10 bases between. Germline V CDR1 and CDR2: MGHDK, SYGVNS. CDR3 sequence: CASSENVVDTEAFF. CDR3 bases: TGTGCCAGCAGTGAAAACGTAGTGGACACTGAAGCTTTCTTT.

This clonotype has a count of ten or more. V and J are TRBV6-2 or TRBV6-3 and TRBJ2-1; D is unresolved. CDR1 is MNHEY and CDR2 is SVGEGT in the germline V gene. Trimming took 6 bases from V and 4 from J, leaving 13 bases between them. CDR3 length: 14 residues. CDR3 bases: TGTGCCAGCAGCAGGACCCGGGTGTACAATGAGCAGTTCTTC. Translating gives CASSRTRVYNEQFF.

This chain connects TRBV18 to TRBJ2-3, with TRBD2 matching over 10 bases. The germline V gene has CDR1 KGHSH and CDR2 LQKENI. This CDR3 is 17 amino acids long. Trimming took 0 bases from V and 4 from J; bases not matched to a gene: 7. CDR3 coding DNA: TGTGCCAGCTCACCACCCTGGTCTAGCGGGAGCCCAGATACGCAGTATTTT. It specifies CASSPPWSSGSPDTQYF. The full variable domain, with the rest looked up from reference TRBV18 and TRBJ2-3, is NAGVMQNPRHLVRRRGQEARLRCSPMKGHSHVYWYRQLPEEGLKFMVYLQKENIIDESGMPKERFSAEFPKEGPSILRIQQVVRGDSAAYFCASSPPWSSGSPDTQYFGPGTRLTVL.

This clonotype occurred a few times. The rearrangement uses TRBV7-2 and TRBJ1-5; D perhaps matches TRBD1 (6 bases). CDR3 size: 15 residues. Trimming removed 0 bases at V and 1 base at J, with 7 bases between. The germline CDR1 and CDR2 sequences are SGHTA and FQGNSA. CDR3 sequence (DNA): TGTGCCAGCAGCTTAGCCCAGGGGAGCAATCAGCCCCAGCATTTT. Translation: CASSLAQGSNQPQHF.

This clonotype was detected ten times or more. V usage is TRBV11-2 and J usage is TRBJ2-7; D not certain. The CDR3 is 15 amino acids. V was trimmed by 0 bases and J by 0 bases, leaving 9 bases between them. The V gene's germline CDR1 is SGHAT and CDR2 FQNNGV. CDR3 sequence reads: CASSLDRVPSYEQYF. In DNA, the CDR3 is TGTGCCAGCAGCTTAGATAGGGTACCCTCCTACGAGCAGTACTTC. Full variable domain (rest looked up from reference TRBV11-2 and TRBJ2-7): EAGVAQSPRYKIIEKRQSVAFWCNPISGHATLYWYQQILGQGPKLLIQFQNNGVVDDSQLPKDRFSAERLKGVDSTLKIQPAKLEDSAVYLCASSLDRVPSYEQYFGPGTRLTVT.

This clonotype was observed a few times. The chain uses TRBV7-9 and TRBJ2-3, with D possibly TRBD2 on 5 matching bases. The germline V gene has CDR1 SEHNR and CDR2 FQNEAQ (reference sequence). The CDR3 contains 13 residues. V was cut by 8 bases and J by 2 bases, with 11 bases left in between. Here the CDR3 reads CASFGVYTDTQYF. The CDR3 DNA sequence: TGTGCCAGCTTCGGGGTTTACACAGATACGCAGTATTTT.

Only a few counts were recorded for this clonotype. This chain connects TRBV14 to TRBJ2-7; D is ambiguous. The CDR3 runs 13 residues. CDR1 and CDR2 from the germline V gene are SGHDN and FVKESK. Trimming took off 5 bases at V and 6 bases at J, with 14 bases between the two ends. The CDR3 DNA reads TGTGCCAGCAGCGCGACCCGGTGGGGCGAGCAGTACTTC. Translating it yields CASSATRWGEQYF. The full variable domain, its missing parts supplied by reference TRBV14 and TRBJ2-7, is EAGVTQFPSHSVIEKGQTVTLRCDPISGHDNLYWYRRVMGKEIKFLLHFVKESKQDESGMPNNRFLAERTGGTYSTLKVQPAELEDSGVYFCASSATRWGEQYFGPGTRLTVT.

This clonotype was seen a few times. The CDR3 sequence is CSVLDRNTGELFF. The CDR3, as DNA: TGCAGCGTATTGGACAGGAACACCGGGGAGCTGTTTTTT. The V and J genes are TRBV29-1 and TRBJ2-2, with D tentatively TRBD1 (6 bases). This CDR3 has 13 residues. Trimming took off 6 bases at V and 1 base at J, with 9 bases between the two ends. Germline V gene lookup returns CDR1 SQVTM and CDR2 ANQGSEA.

This clonotype was counted a few times. The chain joins TRBV7-9 to TRBJ2-7; possibly TRBD1 for D (6 bases). This CDR3 is 14 amino acids long. Germline CDR1 reads SEHNR; CDR2 reads FQNEAQ (reference sequence). The V end lost 3 bases, the J end lost 7 bases, and 16 bases lay between the germline ends. CDR3 amino acids: CASSFPGRGGEQYF. For the CDR3, the DNA is TGTGCCAGCAGCTTCCCTGGCAGGGGTGGTGAGCAGTACTTC.

This clonotype was seen a handful of times. One end of the junction is discordant with germline, which a read error may explain. This chain joins TRBV3-1 and TRBJ2-2; either TRBD1 or TRBD2 may supply D (6 bases each). The CDR3 totals 16 residues. Germline-derived CDR1 and CDR2 are LGHDT and YNNKEL (reference sequence). The CDR3 region has the DNA TGTGCCAGCAGCCAAGTCTGGGGGGCGAATACCGGGGAGCTGTTTTTT. Its protein product is CASSQVWGANTGELFF.

This clonotype was observed many times. The chain is built from TRBV28 and TRBJ1-2; a weak D match, TRBD1 (5 bases). The V gene lost 10 bases and the J gene lost 8 bases, with 20 bases spanning the gap. Germline V lookup: CDR1 MDHEN, CDR2 SYDVKM. This CDR3 comprises 13 residues. CDR3: CATYSLNGGGYTF. The CDR3 DNA is TGTGCCACCTACTCCCTCAACGGGGGGGGCTACACCTTC.

This clonotype occurred many times. The chain is built from TRBV29-1 and TRBJ2-1; D remains ambiguous. The ends were cut back, 4 bases at V and 3 bases at J, with 7 bases in the middle. The CDR3 is 12 residues long. Germline CDR1 and CDR2: SQVTM and ANQGSEA. The CDR3 protein is CSVVVDYNEQFF. The CDR3 DNA is TGCAGCGTTGTAGTGGACTACAATGAGCAGTTCTTC.